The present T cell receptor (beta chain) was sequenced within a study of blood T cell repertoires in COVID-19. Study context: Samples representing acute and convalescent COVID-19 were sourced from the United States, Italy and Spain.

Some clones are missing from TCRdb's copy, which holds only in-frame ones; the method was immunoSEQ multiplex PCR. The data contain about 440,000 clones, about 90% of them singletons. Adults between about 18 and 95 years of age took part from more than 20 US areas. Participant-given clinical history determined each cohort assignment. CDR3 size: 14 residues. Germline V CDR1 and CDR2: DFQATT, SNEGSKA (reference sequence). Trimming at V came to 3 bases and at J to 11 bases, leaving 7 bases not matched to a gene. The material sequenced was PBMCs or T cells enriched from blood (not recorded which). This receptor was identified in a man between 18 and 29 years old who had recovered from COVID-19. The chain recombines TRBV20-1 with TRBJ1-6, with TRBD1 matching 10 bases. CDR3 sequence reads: CSASGGTGVTPLHF. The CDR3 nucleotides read TGCAGTGCTAGTGGAGGGACAGGGGTGACACCCCTCCACTTT.